The 3 T cell receptor beta chains in this list originate from one sample, sequenced in a study of T-cell memory formation after mild COVID-19. TCRdb independently ran MiXCR on the 5' RACE reads; one entry per CDR3 protein. The table records 310,000 or so distinct CDR3 sequences, about a sixth of them present only once. Sequenced: PBMCs or a T cell subset sorted from them (not recorded which). These receptors originate from a young man who had mild COVID-19 (a few samples of this study predate the infection). Cell type and time point are not known.

This clonotype was counted many times. The chain links TRBV4-1 to TRBJ2-2; TRBD2 matches 8 bases. Germline lookup yields CDR1 MGHRA and CDR2 YSYEKL. V dropped 0 bases and J dropped 3; count of bases not matched to a gene: 6. The CDR3 extends over 17 amino acids. CDR3 nucleotide sequence: TGCGCCAGCAGCCAAGATGCGGGGGGCTTCTACACCGGGGAGCTGTTTTTT. Residues: CASSQDAGGFYTGELFF.

The chain combines TRBV20-1 with TRBJ1-3; unclear D gene. The V gene's germline CDR1 is DFQATT and CDR2 SNEGSKA (reference sequence). The CDR3 contains 13 residues. V lost 4 bases and J 4 bases, leaving 11 bases between the germline ends. The CDR3 DNA sequence: TGCAGTGCTACCCCGAGACAAGGAAACACCATATATTTT. It encodes CSATPRQGNTIYF.

This clonotype has at least ten counts. V is TRBV5-4 and J is TRBJ2-3; possibly TRBD2 for D (5 bases). V lost 0 bases, J lost 6 bases, and 11 bases lay in between. In germline, CDR1 is SGHNT, CDR2 YYREEE (reference sequence). The CDR3 consists of 14 residues. Here the CDR3 reads CASSLVTGRDTQYF. CDR3 in DNA: TGTGCCAGCAGCTTGGTTACGGGAAGGGATACGCAGTATTTT.